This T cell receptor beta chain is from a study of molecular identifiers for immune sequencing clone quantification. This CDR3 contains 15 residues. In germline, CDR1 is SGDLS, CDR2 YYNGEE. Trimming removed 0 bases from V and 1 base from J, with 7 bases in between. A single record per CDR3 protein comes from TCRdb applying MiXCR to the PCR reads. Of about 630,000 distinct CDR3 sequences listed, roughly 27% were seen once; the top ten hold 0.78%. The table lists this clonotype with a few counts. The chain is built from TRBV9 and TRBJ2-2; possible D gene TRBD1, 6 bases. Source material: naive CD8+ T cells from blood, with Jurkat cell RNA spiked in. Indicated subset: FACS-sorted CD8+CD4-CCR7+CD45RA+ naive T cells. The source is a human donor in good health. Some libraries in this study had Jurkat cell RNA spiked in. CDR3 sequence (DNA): TGTGCCAGCAGCGTAGGGACAGAGAACACCGGGGAGCTGTTTTTT. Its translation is CASSVGTENTGELFF.